The T cell receptor beta chain described here comes from a study of shared clonotypes between healthy human individuals. The data were produced by immunoSEQ multiplex PCR, yet TCRdb's version contains in-frame clones alone and is incomplete. The repertoire holds hundreds of thousands of clones, 74% seen once, with approximately 1.6% in the top ten. General study findings and limits: Sampling covered blood only; tissue repertoires likely differ.

Germline-derived CDR1 and CDR2 are MNHNS and SASEGT. Germline trimming cut 7 bases from V and 7 bases from J; bases unmatched to any gene: 7. This CDR3 region has 14 residues. This clone was counted once. What it binds is not known. The source material was memory CD4+ T cells sorted from blood. Subset in this sample: CD45RA-negative fraction. The sequence was collected from a woman aged 30 to 39 in good health. The chain joins TRBV6-1 to TRBJ2-3; 11 positions match TRBD2. The CDR3 sequence is CASTGLAVINTQYF. In nucleotides, the CDR3 is TGTGCCAGCACGGGACTAGCGGTTATAAATACGCAGTATTTT.